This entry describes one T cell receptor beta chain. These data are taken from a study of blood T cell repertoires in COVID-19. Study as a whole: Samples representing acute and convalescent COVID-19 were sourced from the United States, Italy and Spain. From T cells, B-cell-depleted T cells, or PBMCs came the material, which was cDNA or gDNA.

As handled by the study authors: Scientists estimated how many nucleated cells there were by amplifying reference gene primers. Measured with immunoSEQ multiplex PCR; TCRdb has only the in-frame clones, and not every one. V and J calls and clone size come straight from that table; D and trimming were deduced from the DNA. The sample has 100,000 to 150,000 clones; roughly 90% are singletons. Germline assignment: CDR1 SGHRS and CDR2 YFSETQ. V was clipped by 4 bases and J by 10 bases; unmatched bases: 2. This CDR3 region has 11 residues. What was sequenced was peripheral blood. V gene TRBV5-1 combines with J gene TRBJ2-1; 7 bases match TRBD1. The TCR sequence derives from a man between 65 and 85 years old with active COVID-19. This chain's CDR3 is CASSRGQEQFF. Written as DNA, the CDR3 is TGCGCCAGCAGCCGGGGACAGGAGCAGTTCTTC.